These T cell receptor beta chains were read from a single sample in a study of cytomegalovirus exposure and HLA in healthy donors. Here immunoSEQ multiplex PCR was the method, and the copy in TCRdb shows in-frame clones only, minus some. The data hold 150,000 or so clones, with around nine tenths observed a single time. Sequenced input: PBMCs. These receptors originate from a woman under 30 in good health and CMV-seronegative. Both conserved end residues are part of each CDR3. The size entry is marked missing in some rows and otherwise reads once, few, many or a size class.

J gene: TRBJ2-7
clone size: NA
CDR3 length: 15
V gene: TRBV19
CDR3 protein: CASSIYSRGTYEQYF

J gene: NA
clone size: NA
CDR3 length: 15
V gene: TRBV4-1
CDR3 protein: CASSHYGRGAYEQYF

J gene: TRBJ1-1
clone size: few
CDR3 length: 13
V gene: TRBV5-6
CDR3 protein: CASAGQSNTEAFF

J gene: TRBJ2-7
clone size: NA
CDR3 length: 14
V gene: TRBV6-1
CDR3 protein: CASYGGQGAYEQYF

J gene: TRBJ2-1
clone size: once
CDR3 length: 15
V gene: TRBV2
CDR3 protein: CASSLLAGSYNEQFF

J gene: TRBJ2-1
clone size: NA
CDR3 length: 13
V gene: TRBV11-3
CDR3 protein: CASTLTGSNEQFF

J gene: TRBJ2-5
clone size: NA
CDR3 length: 14
V gene: TRBV18
CDR3 protein: CASSPPNGQETQYF

J gene: TRBJ2-5
clone size: NA
CDR3 length: 14
V gene: TRBV6-5
CDR3 protein: CASSHGRGGETQYF

J gene: TRBJ1-1
clone size: NA
CDR3 length: 13
V gene: TRBV6-4
CDR3 protein: CASSEAEYTEAFF

J gene: TRBJ2-3
clone size: few
CDR3 length: 12
V gene: TRBV9
CDR3 protein: CASSVNTDTQYF

J gene: TRBJ2-7
clone size: NA
CDR3 length: 16
V gene: TRBV5-6
CDR3 protein: CASSLGVGTDLYEQYF

J gene: TRBJ2-7
clone size: NA
CDR3 length: 14
V gene: TRBV19
CDR3 protein: CASSGTLKTYEQYF

J gene: TRBJ2-5
clone size: NA
CDR3 length: 18
V gene: TRBV4-2
CDR3 protein: CASSQFTFFGTSQETQYF

J gene: TRBJ1-4
clone size: few
CDR3 length: 15
V gene: TRBV5-1
CDR3 protein: CASAEGPATNEKLFF

J gene: TRBJ1-1
clone size: once
CDR3 length: 16
V gene: TRBV6-1
CDR3 protein: CASSETGQGASTEAFF

J gene: TRBJ2-7
clone size: NA
CDR3 length: 15
V gene: TRBV27
CDR3 protein: CASSLSAGASYEQYF

J gene: TRBJ1-1
clone size: NA
CDR3 length: 13
V gene: TRBV28
CDR3 protein: CASSPQGWIEAFF

J gene: TRBJ2-3
clone size: NA
CDR3 length: 17
V gene: TRBV15
CDR3 protein: CATSRDRSTGGEDTQYF

J gene: TRBJ2-7
clone size: NA
CDR3 length: 13
V gene: TRBV28
CDR3 protein: CASRRAGEYEQYF

J gene: TRBJ1-6
clone size: NA
CDR3 length: 14
V gene: TRBV30
CDR3 protein: CAWTETGGGSPLHF

J gene: TRBJ2-3
clone size: NA
CDR3 length: 13
V gene: TRBV4-1
CDR3 protein: CASSQGREDTQYF

J gene: TRBJ1-6
clone size: NA
CDR3 length: 14
V gene: TRBV10-3
CDR3 protein: CAISDRGQNSPLHF